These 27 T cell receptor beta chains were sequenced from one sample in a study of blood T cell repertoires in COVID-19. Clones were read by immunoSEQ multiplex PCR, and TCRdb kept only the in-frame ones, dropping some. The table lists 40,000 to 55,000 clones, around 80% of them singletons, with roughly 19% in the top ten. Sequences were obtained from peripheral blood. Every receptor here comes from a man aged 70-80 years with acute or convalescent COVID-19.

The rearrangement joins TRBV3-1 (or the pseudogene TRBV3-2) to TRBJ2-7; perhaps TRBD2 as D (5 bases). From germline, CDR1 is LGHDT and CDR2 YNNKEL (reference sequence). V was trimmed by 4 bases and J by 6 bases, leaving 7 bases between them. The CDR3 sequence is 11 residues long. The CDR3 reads CASSLRGEQYF. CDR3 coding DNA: TGTGCCAGCAGCCTTCGGGGCGAGCAGTACTTC.

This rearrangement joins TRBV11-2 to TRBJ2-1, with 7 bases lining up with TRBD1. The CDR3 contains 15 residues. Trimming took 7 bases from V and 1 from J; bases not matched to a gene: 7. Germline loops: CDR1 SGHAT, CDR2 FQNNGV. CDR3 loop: CASNLQGRSYNEQFF. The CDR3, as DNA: TGTGCCAGCAACCTACAGGGGCGGTCCTACAATGAGCAGTTCTTC.

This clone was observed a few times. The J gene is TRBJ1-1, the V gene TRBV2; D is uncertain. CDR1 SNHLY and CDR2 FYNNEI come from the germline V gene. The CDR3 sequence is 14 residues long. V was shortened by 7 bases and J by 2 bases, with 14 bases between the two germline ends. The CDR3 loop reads CASTTADRNTEAFF. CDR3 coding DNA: TGTGCCAGCACTACAGCTGATAGAAACACTGAAGCTTTCTTT.

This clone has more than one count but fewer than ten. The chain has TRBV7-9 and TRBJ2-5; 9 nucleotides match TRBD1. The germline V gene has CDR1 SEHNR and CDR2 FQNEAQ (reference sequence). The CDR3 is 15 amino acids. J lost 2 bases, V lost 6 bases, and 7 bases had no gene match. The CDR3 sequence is CASSFDRGRQETQYF. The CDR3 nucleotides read TGTGCCAGCAGTTTCGACAGGGGGAGGCAAGAGACCCAGTACTTC.

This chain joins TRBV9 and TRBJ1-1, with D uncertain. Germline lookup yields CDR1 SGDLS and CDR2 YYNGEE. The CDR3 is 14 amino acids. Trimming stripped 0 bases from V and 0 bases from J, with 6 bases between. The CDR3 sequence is CASSVDILNTEAFF. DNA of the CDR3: TGTGCCAGCAGCGTAGACATTCTGAACACTGAAGCTTTCTTT. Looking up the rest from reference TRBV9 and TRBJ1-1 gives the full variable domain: DSGVTQTPKHLITATGQRVTLRCSPRSGDLSVYWYQQSLDQGLQFLIQYYNGEERAKGNILERFSAQQFPDLHSELNLSSLELGDSALYFCASSVDILNTEAFFGQGTRLTVV.

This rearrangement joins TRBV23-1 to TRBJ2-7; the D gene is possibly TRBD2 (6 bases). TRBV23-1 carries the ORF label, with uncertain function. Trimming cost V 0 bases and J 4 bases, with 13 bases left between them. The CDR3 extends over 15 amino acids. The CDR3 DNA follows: TGCGCCAGCAGTCAATCGAGGAGGGTACGGTACGAGCAGTACTTC. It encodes CASSQSRRVRYEQYF.

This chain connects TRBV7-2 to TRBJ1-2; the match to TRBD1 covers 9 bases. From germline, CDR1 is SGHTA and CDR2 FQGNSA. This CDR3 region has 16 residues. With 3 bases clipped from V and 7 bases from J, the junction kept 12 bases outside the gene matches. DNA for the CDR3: TGTGCCAGCAGCTTCTACTCCGGGACAGGGATCGGTGGCTACACCTTC. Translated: CASSFYSGTGIGGYTF.

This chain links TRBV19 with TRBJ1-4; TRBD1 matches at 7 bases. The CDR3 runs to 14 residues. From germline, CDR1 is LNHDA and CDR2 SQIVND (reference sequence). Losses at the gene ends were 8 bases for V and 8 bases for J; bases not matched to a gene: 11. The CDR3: CASENRGSGEKLFF. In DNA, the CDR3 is TGTGCCAGTGAAAACAGGGGATCGGGAGAAAAACTGTTTTTT. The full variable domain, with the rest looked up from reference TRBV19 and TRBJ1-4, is DGGITQSPKYLFRKEGQNVTLSCEQNLNHDAMYWYRQDPGQGLRLIYYSQIVNDFQKGDIAEGYSVSREKKESFPLTVTSAQKNPTAFYLCASENRGSGEKLFFGSGTQLSVL.

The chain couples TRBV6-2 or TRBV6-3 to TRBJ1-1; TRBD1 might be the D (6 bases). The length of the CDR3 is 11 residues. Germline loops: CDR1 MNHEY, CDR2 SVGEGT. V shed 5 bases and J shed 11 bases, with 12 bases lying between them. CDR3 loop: CASSRLGAAFF. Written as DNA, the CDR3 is TGTGCCAGCAGTAGACTGGGGGCGGCTTTCTTT.

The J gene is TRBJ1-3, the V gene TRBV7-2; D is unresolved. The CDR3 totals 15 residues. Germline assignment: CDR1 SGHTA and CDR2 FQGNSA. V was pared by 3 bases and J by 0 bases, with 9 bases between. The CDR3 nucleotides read TGTGCCAGCAGCTTGGACTTATCCTCTGGAAACACCATATATTTT. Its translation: CASSLDLSSGNTIYF.

CDR3 loop: CATSDSGVGTDTQYF. The CDR3 DNA is TGTGCCACCAGTGATTCCGGGGTCGGGACAGATACGCAGTATTTT. This chain links TRBV24-1 with TRBJ2-3; perhaps TRBD2 as D (5 bases). The V gene's germline CDR1 is KGHDR and CDR2 SFDVKD. V was shortened by 2 bases and J by 3 bases, with 11 bases between the two germline ends. The CDR3 contains 15 residues.

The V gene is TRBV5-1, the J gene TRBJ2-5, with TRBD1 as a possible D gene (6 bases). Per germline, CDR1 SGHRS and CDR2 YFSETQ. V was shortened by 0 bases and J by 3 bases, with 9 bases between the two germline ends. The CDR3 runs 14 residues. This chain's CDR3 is CASSLGRGKETQYF. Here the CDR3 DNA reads TGCGCCAGCAGCTTGGGAAGGGGGAAAGAGACCCAGTACTTC. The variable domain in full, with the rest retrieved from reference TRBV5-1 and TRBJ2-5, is KAGVTQTPRYLIKTRGQQVTLSCSPISGHRSVSWYQQTPGQGLQFLFEYFSETQRNKGNFPGRFSGRQFSNSRSEMNVSTLELGDSALYLCASSLGRGKETQYFGPGTRLLVL.

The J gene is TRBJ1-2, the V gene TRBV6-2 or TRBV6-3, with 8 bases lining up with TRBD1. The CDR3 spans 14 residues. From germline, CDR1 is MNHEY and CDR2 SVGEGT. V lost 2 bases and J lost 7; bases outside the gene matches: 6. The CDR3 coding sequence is TGTGCCAGCAGTTACGGTCAGGGGGCGCGTGGCTACACCTTC. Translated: CASSYGQGARGYTF.

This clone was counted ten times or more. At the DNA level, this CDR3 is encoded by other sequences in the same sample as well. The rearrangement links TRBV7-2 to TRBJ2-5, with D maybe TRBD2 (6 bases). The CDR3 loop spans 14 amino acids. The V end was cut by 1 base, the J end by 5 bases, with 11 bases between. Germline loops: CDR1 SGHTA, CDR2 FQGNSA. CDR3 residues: CASSLGGGRETQYF. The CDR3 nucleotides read TGTGCCAGCAGCTTAGGGGGTGGGAGGGAGACCCAGTACTTC.

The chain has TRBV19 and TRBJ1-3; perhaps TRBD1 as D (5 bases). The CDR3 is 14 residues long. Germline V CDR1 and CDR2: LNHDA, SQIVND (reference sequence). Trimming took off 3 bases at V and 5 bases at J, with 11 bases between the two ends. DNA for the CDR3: TGTGCCAGTAGTATCGGGGGTACGCGAAACACCATATATTTT. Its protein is CASSIGGTRNTIYF.

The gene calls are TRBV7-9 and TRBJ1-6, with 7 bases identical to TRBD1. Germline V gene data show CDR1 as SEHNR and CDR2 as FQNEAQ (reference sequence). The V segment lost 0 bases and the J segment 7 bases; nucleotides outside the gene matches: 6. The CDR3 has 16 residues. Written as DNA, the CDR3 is TGTGCCAGCAGCTTAGCCCTGACAGGGCGAAATTCACCCCTCCACTTT. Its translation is CASSLALTGRNSPLHF.

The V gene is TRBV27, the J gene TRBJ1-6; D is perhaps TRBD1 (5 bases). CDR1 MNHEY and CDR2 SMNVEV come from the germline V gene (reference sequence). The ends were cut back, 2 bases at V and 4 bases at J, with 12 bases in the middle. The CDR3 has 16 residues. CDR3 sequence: CASSLRRGSYNSPLHF. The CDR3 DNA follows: TGTGCCAGCAGTTTACGGCGGGGGTCTTATAATTCACCCCTCCACTTT.

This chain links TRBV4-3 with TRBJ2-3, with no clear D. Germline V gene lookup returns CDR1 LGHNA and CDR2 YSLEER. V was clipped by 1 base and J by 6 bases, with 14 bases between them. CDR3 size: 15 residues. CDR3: CASSQGYGSRDTQYF. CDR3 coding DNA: TGCGCCAGCAGCCAAGGCTACGGTTCTAGGGATACGCAGTATTTT.

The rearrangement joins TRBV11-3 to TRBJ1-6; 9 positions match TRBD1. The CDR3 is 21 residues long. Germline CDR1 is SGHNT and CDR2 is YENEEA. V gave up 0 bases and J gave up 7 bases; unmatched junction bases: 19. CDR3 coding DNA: TGTGCCAGCAGCTTAGAAGGGATACGTGATACCTGGACAGGGGTAAATTCACCCCTCCACTTT. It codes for CASSLEGIRDTWTGVNSPLHF.

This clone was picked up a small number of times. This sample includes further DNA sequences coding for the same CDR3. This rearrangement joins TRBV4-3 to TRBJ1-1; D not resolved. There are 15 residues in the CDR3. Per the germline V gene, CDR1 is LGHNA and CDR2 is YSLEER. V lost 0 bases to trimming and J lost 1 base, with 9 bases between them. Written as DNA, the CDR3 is TGCGCCAGCAGCCAAGATTGGCGGGGGAACACTGAAGCTTTCTTT. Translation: CASSQDWRGNTEAFF.

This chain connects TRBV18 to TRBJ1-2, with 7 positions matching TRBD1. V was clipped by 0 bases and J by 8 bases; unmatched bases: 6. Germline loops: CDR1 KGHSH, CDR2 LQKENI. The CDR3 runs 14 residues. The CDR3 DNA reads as TGTGCCAGCTCACCACCTACAGGGGTCGGAGGCTACACCTTC. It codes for CASSPPTGVGGYTF. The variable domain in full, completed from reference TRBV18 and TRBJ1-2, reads NAGVMQNPRHLVRRRGQEARLRCSPMKGHSHVYWYRQLPEEGLKFMVYLQKENIIDESGMPKERFSAEFPKEGPSILRIQQVVRGDSAAYFCASSPPTGVGGYTFGSGTRLTVV.

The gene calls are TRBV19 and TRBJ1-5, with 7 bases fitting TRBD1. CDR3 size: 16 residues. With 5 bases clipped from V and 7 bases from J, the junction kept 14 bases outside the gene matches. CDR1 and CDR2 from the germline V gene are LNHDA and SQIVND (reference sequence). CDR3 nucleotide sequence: TGTGCCAGTAGTCATAGAGGGGGCGAGTCACAACAGCCCCAGCATTTT. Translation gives CASSHRGGESQQPQHF.

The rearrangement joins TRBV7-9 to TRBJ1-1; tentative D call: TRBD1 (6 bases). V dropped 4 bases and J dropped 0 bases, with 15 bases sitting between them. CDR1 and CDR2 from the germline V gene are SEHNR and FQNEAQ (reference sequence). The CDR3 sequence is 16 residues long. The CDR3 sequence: CASSSPLGTLNTEAFF. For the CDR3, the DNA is TGTGCCAGCAGCTCACCCTTGGGGACACTGAACACTGAAGCTTTCTTT.

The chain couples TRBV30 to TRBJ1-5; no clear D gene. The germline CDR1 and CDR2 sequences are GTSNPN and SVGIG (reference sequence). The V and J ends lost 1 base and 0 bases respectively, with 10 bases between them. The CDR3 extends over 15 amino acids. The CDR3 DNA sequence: TGTGCCTGGAGTGACGGGGTTAATAGCAATCAGCCCCAGCATTTT. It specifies CAWSDGVNSNQPQHF.

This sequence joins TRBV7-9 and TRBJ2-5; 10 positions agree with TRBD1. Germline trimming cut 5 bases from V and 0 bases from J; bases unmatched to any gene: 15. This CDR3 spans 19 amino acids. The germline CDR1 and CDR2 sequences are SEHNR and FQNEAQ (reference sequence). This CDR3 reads CASSLPPASTGGNQETQYF. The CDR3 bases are TGTGCCAGCAGCCTTCCCCCGGCATCGACAGGGGGCAACCAAGAGACCCAGTACTTC.

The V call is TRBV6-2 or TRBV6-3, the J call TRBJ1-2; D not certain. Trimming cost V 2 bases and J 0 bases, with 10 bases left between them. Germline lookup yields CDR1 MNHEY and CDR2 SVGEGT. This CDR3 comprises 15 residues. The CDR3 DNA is TGTGCCAGCAGTTACGGCAGCGTGACTAACTATGGCTACACCTTC. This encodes CASSYGSVTNYGYTF.

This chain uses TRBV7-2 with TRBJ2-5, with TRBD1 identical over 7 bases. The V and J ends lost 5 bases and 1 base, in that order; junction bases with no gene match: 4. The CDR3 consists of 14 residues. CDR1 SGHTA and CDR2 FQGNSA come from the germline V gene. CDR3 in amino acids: CASSPGQVQETQYF. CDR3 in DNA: TGTGCCAGCAGCCCAGGACAGGTCCAAGAGACCCAGTACTTC.